The 29 T cell receptor beta chains below all came from one sample that was sequenced in a study of T cell repertoires in cytomegalovirus infection. No cognate antigen is known for these TCRs. In TCRdb, the reads were re-called with MiXCR into one record per CDR3 protein. This sample has just under 500,000 distinct CDR3 sequences, with roughly 34% found just once. The specimen was cultured PBMCs, collected from culture after CMV antigen stimulation. Receptor source: a human donor in good health (CMV status not recorded). Some clones in this sample may be carry-over from other donors' samples.

This clonotype was seen only a few times. The CDR3 DNA sequence: TGTGCTAGTGGTTATAGCGGGAGCTCCTACAATGAGCAGTTCTTC. It is translated as CASGYSGSSYNEQFF. V usage is TRBV12-5 and J usage is TRBJ2-1; 9 bases line up with TRBD2. V trimming: 4 bases; J trimming: 0 bases; junction bases outside the gene matches: 1. Germline-derived CDR1 and CDR2 are LGHNT and FRNRAP. The CDR3 consists of 15 residues.

This clonotype appeared a few times. This chain links TRBV7-2 with TRBJ2-3; D gene unclear. CDR1 is SGHTA, CDR2 FQGNSA, per germline. V dropped 2 bases and J dropped 5 bases, with 8 bases sitting between them. This CDR3 region has 13 residues. The CDR3 loop is CASSLSTRDTQYF. The CDR3 DNA reads as TGTGCCAGCAGCTTAAGTACCAGAGATACGCAGTATTTT.

The chain joins TRBV5-4 to TRBJ2-1, with no clear D. Trimming pared 8 bases from V and 0 bases from J, leaving 9 bases between. The CDR3 runs 13 residues. Germline loops: CDR1 SGHNT, CDR2 YYREEE (reference sequence). The CDR3 bases are TGTGCCAGTTTCGTTGGCTCCTACAATGAGCAGTTCTTC. Its protein is CASFVGSYNEQFF.

The gene calls are TRBV2 and TRBJ2-7; 13 bases align to TRBD2. Trimming took 6 bases from V and 5 from J; bases not matched to a gene: 4. Germline lookup yields CDR1 SNHLY and CDR2 FYNNEI. The CDR3 is 14 residues long. CDR3 loop: CASSTGTSGNEQYV. In DNA, the CDR3 is TGTGCCAGCAGCACCGGGACTAGCGGGAACGAGCAGTACGTC.

This clonotype occurred a few times. The J gene is TRBJ2-2, the V gene TRBV24-1; 9 positions agree with TRBD2. Germline trimming cut 7 bases from V and 7 bases from J; bases unmatched to any gene: 15. The V gene's germline CDR1 is KGHDR and CDR2 SFDVKD. The CDR3 has 17 amino acids. The CDR3 nucleotides are TGTGCCACCAGCCCGGCTAGCGGGAAACCCGGTCACGGGGAGCTGTTTTTT. It codes for CATSPASGKPGHGELFF.

About this clonotype itself: This may stem from a read error, because a much larger clone lies one nucleotide away. The V gene is TRBV7-6, the J gene TRBJ1-1, with D tentatively TRBD1 (6 bases). The CDR3 is 15 amino acids. From germline, CDR1 is SGHVS and CDR2 FNYEAQ. V lost 7 bases to trimming and J lost 0 bases, with 15 bases between them. The CDR3 protein is CASNPIRGMNTEAFF. CDR3 in DNA: TGTGCCAGCAACCCCATCAGGGGCATGAACACTGAAGCTTTCTTT.

There are a few counts of this clonotype. This chain's CDR3 is CASSPTDRDNEQFF. In DNA form, the CDR3 reads TGTGCCAGCAGCCCGACGGACAGGGACAATGAGCAGTTCTTC. The chain recombines TRBV9 with TRBJ2-1, with TRBD1 matching 8 bases. The J segment lost 5 bases and the V segment lost 4 bases, leaving 5 bases of the junction unmatched. In germline, CDR1 is SGDLS, CDR2 YYNGEE. The CDR3 loop spans 14 amino acids.

The table lists this clonotype with a few counts. V gene TRBV7-9 combines with J gene TRBJ2-1; D perhaps matches TRBD2 (6 bases). The V and J ends lost 4 bases and 8 bases respectively, with 15 bases between them. The V gene's germline CDR1 is SEHNR and CDR2 FQNEAQ (reference sequence). The CDR3 sequence is 14 residues long. Here the CDR3 reads CASSSGLPADEQFF. In DNA, the CDR3 is TGTGCCAGCAGCTCGGGACTCCCGGCCGATGAGCAGTTCTTC.

The V gene is TRBV5-4, the J gene TRBJ2-5; 12 nucleotides align to TRBD2. This CDR3 is 15 amino acids long. The J segment lost 7 bases and the V segment lost 0 bases, leaving 4 bases of the junction unmatched. The V gene's germline CDR1 is SGHNT and CDR2 YYREEE (reference sequence). The CDR3 nucleotides are TGTGCCAGCAGCTTGGGACTAGCGGGAGTAGGGACCCAGTACTTC. This gives the protein CASSLGLAGVGTQYF.

This clonotype appeared a few times. The chain combines TRBV7-3 with TRBJ2-1; 12 positions match TRBD2. Germline CDR1 SGHTA, CDR2 FQGTGA. The junction had 14 bases not matched to a gene; V was cut back by 5 bases and J by 9 bases. The CDR3 contains 17 residues. The CDR3 protein is CASSPGGGTSGLVEQFF. The CDR3 DNA sequence: TGTGCCAGCAGCCCCGGAGGAGGGACTAGCGGGTTGGTTGAGCAGTTCTTC.

V and J are TRBV5-4 and TRBJ2-7; D may be TRBD1 (5 bases). Looked up from germline, CDR1 is SGHNT and CDR2 is YYREEE (reference sequence). V lost 0 bases to trimming and J lost 3 bases, with 31 bases between them. The CDR3 runs to 21 residues. The CDR3 DNA follows: TGTGCCAGCAGCTTGGGGCAAAACTGGGGCAGGAATCGGGTGTTTGTCTACGAGCAGTACTTC. It specifies CASSLGQNWGRNRVFVYEQYF.

The genes are TRBV6-2 or TRBV6-3 and TRBJ2-7; 9 positions match TRBD1. This CDR3 contains 16 residues. With 6 bases clipped from V and 3 bases from J, the junction kept 12 bases outside the gene matches. Germline lookup yields CDR1 MNHEY and CDR2 SVGEGT. CDR3 protein: CASSLPPGTGNYEQYF. The CDR3 DNA is TGTGCCAGCAGCCTCCCGCCGGGGACAGGGAACTACGAGCAGTACTTC.

The DNA of the CDR3 is TGTGCCAGCAGCTTAGCCATCGGACAGGGGGCAGGGGAGCAGTACTTC. This translates into CASSLAIGQGAGEQYF. This chain links TRBV7-2 with TRBJ2-7, with 11 bases that match TRBD1. The CDR3 length is 16 residues. The J segment lost 7 bases and the V segment lost 0 bases, leaving 8 bases of the junction unmatched. Germline V gene lookup returns CDR1 SGHTA and CDR2 FQGNSA.

There are a few counts of this clonotype. This chain uses TRBV24-1 with TRBJ2-1; 8 bases agree with TRBD2. Germline V gene lookup returns CDR1 KGHDR and CDR2 SFDVKD. CDR3 length: 16 residues. The V and J ends lost 4 bases and 7 bases, in that order; junction bases with no gene match: 11. The CDR3 protein is CATSDRWLAGTNEQFF. CDR3 nucleotide sequence: TGTGCCACCAGTGACCGCTGGTTAGCGGGAACGAATGAGCAGTTCTTC.

In this sample, this clonotype turned up a few times. V is TRBV28 and J is TRBJ2-7, with 7 bases that match TRBD1. This CDR3 comprises 14 residues. V shed 7 bases, J shed 2 bases, and the junction held 8 bases outside the gene matches. CDR1 is MDHEN, CDR2 SYDVKM, per germline. CDR3: CASTQAGTAYEQYV. Written as DNA, the CDR3 is TGTGCCAGCACCCAAGCCGGGACAGCCTACGAGCAGTACGTC.

CDR3 nucleotide sequence: TGTGCCAGCAAATCTCAACTAGCGGGAGGGAGGGATGAGCAGTTCTTC. It codes for CASKSQLAGGRDEQFF. The rearrangement uses TRBV12-3 or TRBV12-4 and TRBJ2-1; 13 nucleotides align to TRBD2. J was trimmed by 8 bases and V by 7 bases; bases with no gene match: 11. CDR3 size: 16 residues.

This clonotype was seen ten or more times. The chain has TRBV7-6 and TRBJ1-6, with 7 bases that match TRBD1. V shed 0 bases and J 8 bases; nucleotides not matched to a gene: 7. Germline CDR1 and CDR2: SGHVS and FNYEAQ. CDR3 length: 16 residues. The DNA of the CDR3 is TGTGCCAGCAGCTTAGCTTCCAGGGGGAAACATTCACCCCTCCACTTT. Translating it yields CASSLASRGKHSPLHF.

The genes are TRBV12-3 or TRBV12-4 and TRBJ1-5; a possible D gene is TRBD1 (5 bases). There are 13 residues in the CDR3. Trimming shortened V by 7 bases and J by 7 bases, and 14 bases separated the two germline ends. The CDR3 sequence: CASMGQGKQPQHF. The CDR3 DNA reads as TGTGCCAGCATGGGGCAGGGAAAGCAGCCCCAGCATTTT.

This rearrangement joins TRBV5-4 to TRBJ2-5; 7 bases match TRBD1. This CDR3 is built from 15 residues. The V gene end was trimmed by 1 base and the J gene end by 6 bases; junction bases not matched to a gene: 9. CDR1 and CDR2 (germline): SGHNT, YYREEE (reference sequence). The CDR3 DNA follows: TGTGCCAGCAGCTTGAACAGGGGAATAGAAAAGACCCAGTACTTC. It yields the protein CASSLNRGIEKTQYF.

This chain connects TRBV27 to TRBJ2-7, with 11 bases that match TRBD2. V lost 8 bases to trimming and J lost 5 bases; unmatched junction nucleotides: 8. CDR1 and CDR2 (germline): MNHEY, SMNVEV (reference sequence). This CDR3 has 14 amino acids. Here the CDR3 reads CASYSGRAGDEQYF. The CDR3 DNA sequence: TGTGCCAGCTATAGCGGGAGGGCCGGGGACGAGCAGTACTTC.

This clonotype showed up many times. The chain couples TRBV7-2 to TRBJ2-3; the match to TRBD1 covers 10 bases. Germline CDR1 is SGHTA and CDR2 is FQGNSA. J lost 5 bases, V lost 5 bases, and 4 bases had no gene match. The length of the CDR3 is 14 residues. CDR3 region: CASSIDRGQDTQYF. The CDR3 nucleotides are TGTGCCAGCAGCATAGACAGGGGGCAAGATACGCAGTATTTT.

J is TRBJ2-1 and V is TRBV6-6; D unclear. Germline values: CDR1 MNHNY, CDR2 SVGAGI (reference sequence). This CDR3 spans 14 amino acids. V was trimmed by 7 bases and J by 4 bases, leaving 14 bases between them. The CDR3 here is CASIMSRWYNEQFF. CDR3 in DNA: TGTGCCAGCATAATGTCCAGGTGGTACAATGAGCAGTTCTTC.

This sequence joins TRBV11-2 and TRBJ1-6; D gene uncertain. The V and J ends lost 5 bases and 7 bases respectively, with 18 bases between them. The CDR3 runs to 16 residues. Germline V lookup: CDR1 SGHAT, CDR2 FQNNGV. CDR3: CASSPRGRGENSPLHF. DNA of the CDR3: TGTGCCAGCAGCCCCCGTGGGCGCGGTGAGAATTCACCCCTCCACTTT. Using reference TRBV11-2 and TRBJ1-6 for the parts outside the CDR3, the full variable domain is EAGVAQSPRYKIIEKRQSVAFWCNPISGHATLYWYQQILGQGPKLLIQFQNNGVVDDSQLPKDRFSAERLKGVDSTLKIQPAKLEDSAVYLCASSPRGRGENSPLHFGNGTRLTVT.

This chain links TRBV6-5 with TRBJ2-5; D is unclear. Germline V lookup: CDR1 MNHEY, CDR2 SVGAGI. V was clipped by 8 bases and J by 5 bases, with 21 bases between them. The CDR3 spans 15 residues. CDR3 protein: CASRRARTVSETQYF. CDR3 DNA: TGTGCCAGCCGACGAGCTCGGACGGTGTCTGAGACCCAGTACTTC.

This clonotype appeared many times. The chain employs TRBV18 and TRBJ2-1; 10 bases line up with TRBD2. V shed 2 bases, J shed 0 bases, and the junction held 4 bases outside the gene matches. Looked up from germline, CDR1 is KGHSH and CDR2 is LQKENI. There are 17 residues in the CDR3. CDR3 sequence reads: CASSPASGGSSYNEQFF. The CDR3 nucleotides read TGTGCCAGCTCACCAGCTAGCGGGGGTAGCTCCTACAATGAGCAGTTCTTC.

This clonotype occurred a few times. This chain connects TRBV12-3 or TRBV12-4 to TRBJ1-1; 7 bases match TRBD1. The CDR3 has 14 amino acids. V lost 8 bases and J lost 0; bases outside the gene matches: 6. CDR3 sequence: CASVTGLMNTEAFF. CDR3 bases: TGTGCCAGCGTGACAGGGTTAATGAACACTGAAGCTTTCTTT.

This clonotype is a singleton in its sample. This chain joins TRBV4-3 and TRBJ1-2; no firm D call. V gave up 1 base and J gave up 4 bases, with 19 bases separating them. CDR1 and CDR2 (germline): LGHNA, YSLEER. The CDR3 totals 17 residues. CDR3 sequence reads: CASSQVDLRQPSYGYTF. The DNA for the CDR3 is TGCGCCAGCAGCCAAGTGGACCTACGCCAGCCATCCTATGGCTACACCTTC.

This clonotype was detected only once. CDR3: CSARPLGPQETQYF. The DNA of the CDR3 is TGCAGTGCTAGACCCCTGGGACCCCAAGAGACCCAGTACTTC. The J gene is TRBJ2-5, the V gene TRBV20-1; D possibly matches TRBD1 or TRBD2 (5 bases each). Germline values: CDR1 DFQATT, CDR2 SNEGSKA (reference sequence). The CDR3 totals 14 residues. Trimming took off 2 bases at V and 1 base at J, with 11 bases between the two ends.

V gene TRBV7-8 combines with J gene TRBJ1-3; D call uncertain. The CDR3 runs to 15 residues. CDR1 is SGHVS and CDR2 is FQNEAQ in the germline V gene. Trimming removed 1 base from V and 4 bases from J, with 11 bases in between. The CDR3 DNA reads as TGTGCCAGCAGCTTAGTTGGGGATAGGGGAAACACCATATATTTT. Translating it yields CASSLVGDRGNTIYF.